These T cell receptor beta chains were read from a single sample in a study of blood T cell repertoires in COVID-19. Sequencing was performed with immunoSEQ multiplex PCR; in TCRdb, only in-frame clones are kept and a portion is missing. The repertoire holds about 140,000 clones, about 86% seen once, with more than 3.5% in the top ten. Sequenced sample: peripheral blood. These receptor sequences come from a woman in her sixties or seventies with acute or convalescent COVID-19. The CDR3 runs from the conserved cysteine through the conserved F or W. D genes are given only for firm matches. Rows may omit the clone size; those that give it use once, few, many or a size class.

j_call d_call clone_size v_call cdr3_aa cdr3_nt
TRBJ1-6 TRBD1 . TRBV7-2 CASSFGTGVSPLHF TGTGCCAGCAGCTTCGGGACAGGGGTTTCACCCCTCCACTTT
TRBJ1-6 TRBD1 . TRBV12-5 CASGFRDRGQSYNSPLHF TGTGCTAGTGGTTTCCGGGACAGGGGGCAGTCCTATAATTCACCCCTCCACTTT
TRBJ2-7 TRBD1 once TRBV10-3 CAINTGVEQYF TGTGCCATCAACACAGGGGTAGAGCAGTACTTC
TRBJ2-4 TRBD2 . TRBV10-2 CASSESETSVTLAKNIQYF TGCGCCAGCAGTGAGTCGGAGACTAGCGTGACTCTAGCCAAAAACATTCAGTACTTC
TRBJ1-1 TRBD1 . TRBV5-4 CASSLTGGNTEAFF TGTGCCAGCAGCTTGACAGGGGGAAACACTGAAGCTTTCTTT
TRBJ1-4 . . TRBV19 CASSGIRATNEKLFF TGTGCCAGTAGTGGAATTCGAGCGACTAATGAAAAACTGTTTTTT
TRBJ2-3 TRBD2 . TRBV29-1 CSVGLAGGPDTQYF TGCAGCGTTGGGCTAGCGGGAGGGCCAGATACGCAGTATTTT
TRBJ2-2 . . TRBV28 CASSLGSWTGELFF TGTGCCAGCAGTTTAGGGAGTTGGACCGGGGAGCTGTTTTTT
TRBJ1-2 . . TRBV4-1 CASSQDPRGGGYTF TGCGCCAGCAGCCAAGATCCCAGGGGCGGTGGCTACACCTTC
TRBJ1-4 . . TRBV7-9 CASSSFNGEKLFF TGTGCCAGCAGCTCCTTTAACGGTGAAAAACTGTTTTTT
TRBJ1-6 . . TRBV21-1 CASSKVNGDNSPLHF TGTGCCAGCAGCAAAGTAAACGGTGATAATTCACCCCTCCACTTT
TRBJ1-6 . . TRBV18 CASSLGLDSPLHF TGTGCCAGCTCTCTTGGACTGGATTCACCCCTCCACTTT
TRBJ1-3 . . TRBV12-3/TRBV12-4 CASTQRGNTIYF TGTGCCAGCACCCAGCGGGGAAACACCATATATTTT
TRBJ1-1 . . TRBV3-1/TRBV3-2 CASSQRGGGTEAFF TGTGCCAGCAGCCAAAGGGGGGGAGGAACTGAAGCTTTCTTT
TRBJ2-7 . . TRBV19 CASSPTGTASSYEQYF TGTGCCAGTAGTCCAACAGGGACGGCTAGCTCCTACGAGCAGTACTTC
TRBJ2-3 TRBD2 . TRBV6-4 CASAVGLAGPTDTQYF TGTGCCAGCGCGGTGGGACTAGCGGGACCCACAGATACGCAGTATTTT
TRBJ1-5 . . TRBV27 CASSLSMPPNPPQHF TGTGCCAGCAGTTTATCAATGCCCCCTAATCCGCCCCAGCATTTT
TRBJ2-1 . once TRBV7-9 CASSPPLTRFEQFF TGTGCCAGCAGCCCACCACTGACTAGGTTTGAGCAGTTCTTC
TRBJ1-1 . . TRBV5-1 CASSNDGGGWNTEAFF TGCGCCAGCAGCAACGACGGGGGTGGGTGGAACACTGAAGCTTTCTTT
TRBJ1-1 . . TRBV3-1/TRBV3-2 CASSQFSRTEAFF TGTGCCAGCAGCCAGTTTTCGAGAACTGAAGCTTTCTTT
TRBJ1-2 TRBD1 . TRBV28 CASSWGQANGYTF TGTGCCAGCAGTTGGGGACAGGCAAATGGCTACACCTTC
TRBJ2-2 . . TRBV7-2 CASSLVRGTGELFF TGTGCCAGCAGCTTAGTCAGGGGTACCGGGGAGCTGTTTTTT